This T cell receptor beta chain was retrieved from a study of PD-1 blockade in mismatch repair-deficient tumors. Study results and caveats: After pembrolizumab, tumor-resident clones rose rapidly, then generally contracted before radiologic responses.

The data were produced by immunoSEQ multiplex PCR, yet TCRdb's version contains in-frame clones alone and is incomplete. The sample contains some 100,000 clones, 70% to 85% of which appear only once. Germline V gene sequence: CDR1 SGHTA, CDR2 FQGNSA. The CDR3 spans 13 residues. Trimming removed 1 base at V and 3 bases at J, with 5 bases between. About this clone: Its antigen is not identified.

TCRs were sequenced from a few patients responding to pembrolizumab. The chain links TRBV7-2 to TRBJ2-3; D is unresolved. The sequences come from peripheral blood, collected roughly 36 weeks after starting pembrolizumab. This clonotype was obtained from an adult with mismatch repair-deficient cancer. CDR3: CASSLDGTDTQYF. As DNA, the CDR3 is TGTGCCAGCAGCTTAGATGGAACAGATACGCAGTATTTT. The whole variable domain, filled in from reference TRBV7-2 and TRBJ2-3, reads GAGVSQSPSNKVTEKGKDVELRCDPISGHTALYWYRQSLGQGLEFLIYFQGNSAPDKSGLPSDRFSAERTGGSVSTLTIQRTQQEDSAVYLCASSLDGTDTQYFGPGTRLTVL.